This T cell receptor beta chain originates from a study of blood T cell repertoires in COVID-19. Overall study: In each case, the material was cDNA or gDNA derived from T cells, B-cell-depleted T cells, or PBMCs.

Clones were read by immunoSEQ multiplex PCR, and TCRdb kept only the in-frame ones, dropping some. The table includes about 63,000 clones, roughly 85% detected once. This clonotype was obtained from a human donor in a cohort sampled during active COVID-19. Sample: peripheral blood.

CDR3 protein: CASSPSGTESYNEQFF. In DNA form, the CDR3 reads TGCGCCAGCAGCCCCTCCGGGACAGAATCCTACAATGAGCAGTTCTTC. The V call is TRBV5-1, the J call TRBJ2-1; TRBD1 agrees at 7 bases. Germline V lookup: CDR1 SGHRS, CDR2 YFSETQ. The CDR3 consists of 16 residues. V trimming: 4 bases; J trimming: 1 base; junction bases outside the gene matches: 8.